The 18 T cell receptor beta chains listed next were all sequenced from one sample in a study of OX40 agonist ivuxolimab in advanced cancers. Libraries were prepared by immunoSEQ multiplex PCR; TCRdb keeps only in-frame clonotypes and omits some of them. The table has some 23,000 clones, roughly three quarters seen once; the top ten hold over 10%. Here the sequenced sample was CD4+ or CD8+ T cells sorted from blood, taken in a trial of the OX40 agonist ivuxolimab. The receptors stem from an adult with an advanced solid tumor such as melanoma, head and neck, liver or kidney cancer.

This clone turned up a few times. The J gene is TRBJ2-7, the V gene TRBV7-6; 10 nucleotides line up with TRBD1. Trimming at V came to 1 base and at J to 7 bases, leaving 13 bases not matched to a gene. The length of the CDR3 is 17 residues. Germline CDR1 and CDR2: SGHVS and FNYEAQ. CDR3 in amino acids: CASSLVQSGQGSPEQYF. As DNA, the CDR3 is TGTGCCAGCAGCTTAGTACAGTCGGGACAGGGGTCGCCGGAGCAGTACTTC. The variable domain in full, with the rest retrieved from reference TRBV7-6 and TRBJ2-7, is GAGVSQSPRYKVTKRGQDVALRCDPISGHVSLYWYRQALGQGPEFLTYFNYEAQQDKSGLPNDRFSAERPEGSISTLTIQRTEQRDSAMYRCASSLVQSGQGSPEQYFGPGTRLTVT.

A few counts support this clone. The chain is built from TRBV13 and TRBJ2-2, with 9 positions matching TRBD2. This CDR3 has 19 amino acids. Germline V CDR1 and CDR2: PRHDT, FYEKMQ (reference sequence). Trimming removed 4 bases from V and 0 bases from J; junction bases left unmatched: 12. This CDR3 is CASSYIGAGGRSNTGELFF. In DNA form, the CDR3 reads TGTGCCAGCAGCTATATAGGAGCGGGGGGACGCTCGAACACCGGGGAGCTGTTTTTT.

The gene calls are TRBV5-5 and TRBJ1-2, with 7 positions matching TRBD1. This CDR3 contains 15 residues. Per the germline V gene, CDR1 is SGHKS and CDR2 is YYEKEE (reference sequence). V was clipped by 0 bases and J by 3 bases; unmatched bases: 5. The CDR3 spells CASSLDRGFHYGYTF. The CDR3 region has the DNA TGTGCCAGCAGCTTGGACAGGGGATTCCACTATGGCTACACCTTC. Full variable domain (rest looked up from reference TRBV5-5 and TRBJ1-2): DAGVTQSPTHLIKTRGQQVTLRCSPISGHKSVSWYQQVLGQGPQFIFQYYEKEERGRGNFPDRFSARQFPNYSSELNVNALLLGDSALYLCASSLDRGFHYGYTFGSGTRLTVV.

The rearrangement links TRBV5-1 to TRBJ2-1; 8 bases map to TRBD2. This CDR3 has 15 residues. Germline loops: CDR1 SGHRS, CDR2 YFSETQ. The J segment lost 5 bases and the V segment lost 4 bases, leaving 8 bases of the junction unmatched. The CDR3 loop reads CASSVTGGRNNEQFF. CDR3 DNA: TGCGCCAGCAGCGTGACGGGGGGGCGGAACAATGAGCAGTTCTTC.

The chain joins TRBV2 to TRBJ2-1, with 10 bases fitting TRBD2. The CDR3 has 15 residues. The germline CDR1 and CDR2 sequences are SNHLY and FYNNEI. The V and J ends lost 8 bases and 5 bases, in that order; junction bases with no gene match: 9. CDR3 sequence reads: CASATGTSENNEQFF. The CDR3 nucleotides are TGTGCCAGCGCTACCGGGACTAGCGAAAACAATGAGCAGTTCTTC.

The chain combines TRBV27 with TRBJ1-5; no firm D call. The V end was cut by 0 bases, the J end by 3 bases, with 3 bases between. Germline-derived CDR1 and CDR2 are MNHEY and SMNVEV (reference sequence). This CDR3 is built from 13 residues. The CDR3 DNA reads as TGTGCCAGCAGTTTATCTCCCAATCAGCCCCAGCATTTT. It codes for CASSLSPNQPQHF.

The chain joins TRBV5-4 to TRBJ1-6; D remains ambiguous. V lost 4 bases and J lost 3, with 8 bases in between. Germline values: CDR1 SGHNT, CDR2 YYREEE (reference sequence). CDR3 size: 14 residues. CDR3 sequence (DNA): TGTGCCAGCAGCAACAGTGTCTATAATTCACCCCTCCACTTT. Translating it yields CASSNSVYNSPLHF.

This sequence joins TRBV5-6 and TRBJ2-7, with D possibly being TRBD1 (6 bases). V lost 2 bases and J 7 bases, leaving 10 bases between the germline ends. Per the germline V gene, CDR1 is SGHDT and CDR2 is YYEEEE. The CDR3 sequence is 12 residues long. The DNA of the CDR3 is TGTGCCAGCAGCTTTTTACAGGGAGAGCAGTACTTC. Translating it yields CASSFLQGEQYF.

This chain joins TRBV4-2 and TRBJ1-6; no firm D call. Germline values: CDR1 LGHNA, CDR2 YNFKEQ. This CDR3 has 16 residues. Trimming stripped 0 bases from V and 13 bases from J, with 19 bases between. For the CDR3, the DNA is TGTGCCAGCAGCCAAGATCTGGCGGTTCAAAGCGCGCCCCTCCACTTT. Its translation: CASSQDLAVQSAPLHF.

In this sample, this clone turned up a few times. The CDR3 loop reads CASSFSGGAFETQYF. CDR3 bases: TGCGCCAGCAGCTTCAGCGGGGGGGCCTTTGAGACCCAGTACTTC. This chain uses TRBV5-1 with TRBJ2-5, with TRBD2 identical over 10 bases. The CDR3 covers 15 residues. The germline V gene encodes CDR1 SGHRS and CDR2 YFSETQ. V trimming: 2 bases; J trimming: 5 bases; junction bases outside the gene matches: 6.

The chain employs TRBV18 and TRBJ1-2, with 7 bases aligning to TRBD1. The V segment lost 4 bases and the J segment 8 bases; nucleotides outside the gene matches: 13. CDR3 length: 15 amino acids. The V gene's germline CDR1 is KGHSH and CDR2 LQKENI. This CDR3 reads CASSRTQGGTKGYTF. The CDR3 DNA follows: TGTGCCAGCTCACGGACCCAGGGGGGGACGAAGGGCTACACCTTC.

The chain combines TRBV5-1 with TRBJ2-2; 7 bases fit TRBD1. The CDR3 consists of 14 residues. V lost 6 bases and J lost 2; bases outside the gene matches: 4. CDR1 is SGHRS and CDR2 is YFSETQ in the germline V gene. CDR3 protein: CASIRGGNTGELFF. The CDR3 nucleotides read TGCGCCAGCATCAGAGGGGGCAACACCGGGGAGCTGTTTTTT.

The chain is built from TRBV2 and TRBJ1-2; D unclear. CDR1 is SNHLY and CDR2 is FYNNEI in the germline V gene. CDR3 length: 13 amino acids. Deletions cut 3 bases from V and 5 bases from J, with 10 bases between. DNA of the CDR3: TGTGCCAGCAGTGAGGGTCTAAAATATGGCTACACCTTC. Residues: CASSEGLKYGYTF.

DNA for the CDR3: TGTGCCAGCAGTGCTCTGGGACAGGGGCGAGAGTACGAGCAGTACTTC. It is translated as CASSALGQGREYEQYF. The chain combines TRBV6-1 with TRBJ2-7; 10 nucleotides align to TRBD1. V gave up 4 bases and J gave up 4 bases; unmatched junction bases: 10. This CDR3 is built from 16 residues. The V gene's germline CDR1 is MNHNS and CDR2 SASEGT.

The chain couples TRBV4-1 to TRBJ1-1; D is unresolved. With 2 bases removed from V and 11 bases from J, the gap between germline ends came to 21 bases. Germline CDR1 MGHRA, CDR2 YSYEKL. The CDR3 covers 15 residues. The CDR3 reads CASSQISPPTVGAFF. The CDR3 DNA is TGCGCCAGCAGCCAAATAAGCCCACCCACGGTCGGTGCTTTCTTT.

In this sample, this clone turned up a few times. The chain couples TRBV30 to TRBJ1-2; no firm D call. The CDR3 contains 11 residues. V lost 2 bases and J 5 bases, leaving 6 bases between the germline ends. The V gene's germline CDR1 is GTSNPN and CDR2 SVGIG (reference sequence). The CDR3, as DNA: TGTGCCTGGAGTCTACAGTATGGCTACACCTTC. Protein sequence: CAWSLQYGYTF.

The chain combines TRBV5-1 with TRBJ1-1; a possible D gene is TRBD1 (6 bases). The CDR3 is made up of 13 amino acids. V lost 9 bases, J lost 1 base, and 13 bases lay in between. Looked up from germline, CDR1 is SGHRS and CDR2 is YFSETQ. CDR3 region: CATKTGSNTEAFF. The CDR3 DNA sequence: TGCGCCACCAAGACAGGATCGAACACTGAAGCTTTCTTT.

The chain has TRBV10-3 and TRBJ2-2; maybe TRBD1 (6 bases). Trimming took 10 bases from V and 1 from J, leaving 13 bases between them. This CDR3 has 14 amino acids. Germline CDR1 reads ENHRY; CDR2 reads SYGVKD. The CDR3 DNA follows: TGTGCCAGCATGGACAGACTGAACACCGGGGAGCTGTTTTTT. Translation gives CASMDRLNTGELFF.